These T cell receptor beta chains were read from a single sample in a study of blood T cell repertoires in COVID-19. The method was immunoSEQ multiplex PCR; TCRdb's version includes in-frame clones alone and lacks a portion of them. The table shows more than 200,000 clones, with approximately 83% occurring only once. Sequencing was carried out using peripheral blood. The receptors derive from a woman aged 40 to 50 with active or convalescent COVID-19. The CDR3 runs from the conserved cysteine through the conserved F or W.

v_call: TRBV20-1
cdr3_aa: CSASRDRFGSGRYNEQFF

v_call: TRBV12-5
cdr3_aa: CASGLVREGTGGSGSNQPQHF

v_call: TRBV6-4
cdr3_aa: CASSADSSTDTQYF

v_call: TRBV2
cdr3_aa: CASRDRTVPNYGYTF

v_call: TRBV28
cdr3_aa: CASSLSRGTDNQPQHF

v_call: TRBV7-2
cdr3_aa: CASSPKSRTGNEQFF

v_call: TRBV19
cdr3_aa: CASSIQRVNEKLFF

v_call: TRBV19
cdr3_aa: CASSWTGDSNQPQHF

v_call: TRBV11-3
cdr3_aa: CASSLTSTGTGELFF

v_call: TRBV4-3
cdr3_aa: CASSQDFQTGAQPQHF

v_call: TRBV19
cdr3_aa: CASSTGTRGTQYF

v_call: TRBV4-3
cdr3_aa: CASSQGQGFYNSPLHF

v_call: TRBV30
cdr3_aa: CAWSVSGGADTGELFF

v_call: TRBV6-5
cdr3_aa: CASSYGGGNNQPQHF

v_call: TRBV2
cdr3_aa: CASSGRVGSSRDRLAKNIQYF

v_call: TRBV19
cdr3_aa: CASTPDSSGNTIYF

v_call: TRBV10-3
cdr3_aa: CAISQTGGPGANVLTF

v_call: TRBV27
cdr3_aa: CASSFLGPREGQPQHF

v_call: TRBV9
cdr3_aa: CATNSYTGELFF

v_call: TRBV11-3
cdr3_aa: CASSPLVRGTEAFF

v_call: TRBV29-1
cdr3_aa: CSVLTGSGEQFF

v_call: TRBV6-5
cdr3_aa: CASGRQGSSGNTIYF

v_call: TRBV5-1
cdr3_aa: CASSTRAQGVTQYF

v_call: TRBV10-3
cdr3_aa: CAISESLGGAYGYTF

v_call: TRBV4-1
cdr3_aa: CASSHGQGRNTEAFF

v_call: TRBV7-2
cdr3_aa: CASSLQMNTEAFF

v_call: TRBV10-3
cdr3_aa: CALKTGNYGYTF

v_call: TRBV6-5
cdr3_aa: CASSYGQGIGYTF

v_call: TRBV11-3
cdr3_aa: CASSSMDSRPFF

v_call: TRBV5-1
cdr3_aa: CASSFGQGQETQYF

v_call: TRBV5-1
cdr3_aa: CASSRGTADVYGYTF

v_call: TRBV6-5
cdr3_aa: CASSRDRAGGNTIYF

v_call: TRBV4-1
cdr3_aa: CASSQFWQGATGNTIYF

v_call: TRBV5-6
cdr3_aa: CASSRAGTLINTGELFF

v_call: TRBV19
cdr3_aa: CATDREANTGELFF

v_call: TRBV5-4
cdr3_aa: CASSSGLLYNEQFF

v_call: TRBV28
cdr3_aa: CASSNKRVEKLFF

v_call: TRBV28
cdr3_aa: CASRDRASYEQYF

v_call: TRBV6-5
cdr3_aa: CASSQGYYNQPQHF

v_call: TRBV7-3
cdr3_aa: CASSLAGGNTGELFF

v_call: TRBV3-1/TRBV3-2
cdr3_aa: CASSQIEGGLAVSSYEQYF

v_call: TRBV3-1/TRBV3-2
cdr3_aa: CASRFTGYTEAFF

v_call: TRBV12-3/TRBV12-4
cdr3_aa: CASRSTGELFF

v_call: TRBV12-3/TRBV12-4
cdr3_aa: CASRRVSNEQFF

v_call: TRBV6-4
cdr3_aa: CASSEGQGAPPFFYGYTF

v_call: TRBV21-1
cdr3_aa: CASSSFKPPAGAQPQHF

v_call: TRBV4-3
cdr3_aa: CASSQDLPPIGISYEQYF

v_call: TRBV5-1
cdr3_aa: CASSLGDRGGTGELFF

v_call: TRBV7-9
cdr3_aa: CASTQRGYTEAFF

v_call: TRBV5-1
cdr3_aa: CASSFVTGGDVLTF

v_call: TRBV6-1
cdr3_aa: CASSEMSPSRGGYGYTF

v_call: TRBV5-4
cdr3_aa: CASSFTTGGSGNTIYF

v_call: TRBV6-1
cdr3_aa: CASSDRLGTGWNTEAFF